These 30 T cell receptor beta chains share one sample of origin, sequenced in a study of OX40 agonist ivuxolimab in advanced cancers. Sequenced by immunoSEQ multiplex PCR; TCRdb stores in-frame clones only, minus some. The table shows approximately 50,000 clones, with about four fifths occurring only once. Sample: CD4+ or CD8+ T cells sorted from blood, taken in a trial of the OX40 agonist ivuxolimab. All receptors come from an adult with an advanced solid tumor such as melanoma, head and neck, liver or kidney cancer.

The rearrangement uses TRBV12-2 and TRBJ1-5. TRBV12-2 is a pseudogene locus. The CDR3 length is 13 residues. The CDR3 coding sequence is TGTGCAAGTCCCCGGCCGGATAATCAGCCCCAGCATTTT. Protein: CASPRPDNQPQHF.

The V call is TRBV6-1, the J call TRBJ1-5, with 11 bases aligning to TRBD1. With 4 bases clipped from V and 4 bases from J, the junction kept 6 bases outside the gene matches. The length of the CDR3 is 16 residues. Germline CDR1 and CDR2: MNHNS and SASEGT. For the CDR3, the DNA is TGTGCCAGCAGTGTGGACAGGGGGCTTGGGAATCAGCCCCAGCATTTT. It codes for CASSVDRGLGNQPQHF.

This chain connects TRBV2 to TRBJ2-2; TRBD2 matches at 8 bases. The CDR3 is made up of 15 amino acids. Germline-derived CDR1 and CDR2 are SNHLY and FYNNEI. J gave up 6 bases and V 10 bases, and 13 bases lay outside the gene matches. The CDR3, as DNA: TGTGCCACCGGGACTAGACCACGCGGCGCCGGGGAGCTGTTTTTT. It specifies CATGTRPRGAGELFF. Full variable domain (remainder filled in from reference TRBV2 and TRBJ2-2): EPEVTQTPSHQVTQMGQEVILRCVPISNHLYFYWYRQILGQKVEFLVSFYNNEISEKSEIFDDQFSVERPDGSNFTLKIRSTKLEDSAMYFCATGTRPRGAGELFFGEGSRLTVL.

V usage is TRBV11-2 and J usage is TRBJ2-7, with D tentatively TRBD1 (7 bases). Germline V lookup: CDR1 SGHAT, CDR2 FQNNGV. V was trimmed by 5 bases and J by 2 bases, leaving 19 bases between them. The CDR3 is 16 residues long. The CDR3 reads CASSLQGLAPTYEQYF. For the CDR3, the DNA is TGTGCCAGCAGCCTACAGGGGCTAGCGCCCACCTACGAGCAGTACTTC.

V usage is TRBV21-1 and J usage is TRBJ2-7; TRBD1, as called in the table, went unchecked against the DNA. TRBV21-1 is designated a pseudogene. The CDR3 is 15 amino acids. CDR3: CASSKGPLQGYEQYF. CDR3 bases: TGTGCCAGCAGCAAAGGGCCCCTACAGGGCTACGAGCAGTACTTC.

This clone was observed a handful of times. The chain carries TRBV5-4 and TRBJ2-3; D unresolved. The germline CDR1 and CDR2 sequences are SGHNT and YYREEE (reference sequence). The CDR3 extends over 12 amino acids. V was shortened by 3 bases and J by 6 bases, with 8 bases between the two germline ends. CDR3 bases: TGTGCCAGCAGCTCTACAATGGATACGCAGTATTTT. Its protein is CASSSTMDTQYF.

The CDR3 DNA is TGCAGTGTGCGCGGCATCGGGGAGCTGTTTTTT. Translating it yields CSVRGIGELFF. The chain is built from TRBV20-1 and TRBJ2-2; D ambiguous. CDR1 DFQATT and CDR2 SNEGSKA come from the germline V gene (reference sequence). This CDR3 is 11 amino acids long. Trimming shortened V by 7 bases and J by 7 bases, and 10 bases separated the two germline ends.

The chain combines TRBV7-8 with TRBJ1-1; D is possibly TRBD1 (6 bases). The length of the CDR3 is 15 residues. Trimming pared 0 bases from V and 4 bases from J, leaving 12 bases between. Germline values: CDR1 SGHVS, CDR2 FQNEAQ. CDR3 DNA: TGTGCCAGCAGCTTAGCGGTGGGGGCGAGCACTGAAGCTTTCTTT. This encodes CASSLAVGASTEAFF. Based on the CDR3 plus reference TRBV7-8 and TRBJ1-1, the full variable domain is GAGVSQSPRYKVAKRGQDVALRCDPISGHVSLFWYQQALGQGPEFLTYFQNEAQLDKSGLPSDRFFAERPEGSVSTLKIQRTQQEDSAVYLCASSLAVGASTEAFFGQGTRLTVV.

This chain joins TRBV6-5 and TRBJ1-2; D uncertain. CDR1 and CDR2 (germline): MNHEY, SVGAGI. V dropped 6 bases and J dropped 1 base, with 15 bases sitting between them. This CDR3 region has 15 residues. The CDR3 region is CASRPGWLINYGYTF. As DNA, the CDR3 is TGTGCCAGCAGACCCGGGTGGTTGATTAACTATGGCTACACCTTC.

The V and J genes are TRBV29-1 and TRBJ2-3; no clear D. The CDR3 sequence is 13 residues long. Between the trimmed V and J ends, which lost 7 bases and 4 bases, there was a span of 15 bases. Germline V gives CDR1 SQVTM, CDR2 ANQGSEA. This CDR3 is CSAPLVGADTQYF. The CDR3 DNA follows: TGCAGCGCCCCCCTCGTGGGCGCAGATACGCAGTATTTT.

The chain combines TRBV7-6 with TRBJ1-4; D is undetermined. Per the germline V gene, CDR1 is SGHVS and CDR2 is FNYEAQ. The CDR3 has 16 amino acids. Trimming cost V 5 bases and J 4 bases, with 17 bases left between them. The CDR3 is CASSTLSVQVNEKLFF. CDR3 nucleotide sequence: TGTGCCAGCAGCACTTTGTCCGTTCAGGTTAATGAAAAACTGTTTTTT.

The chain carries TRBV21-1 and TRBJ1-1. TRBV21-1 is an annotated pseudogene. The CDR3 spans 15 residues. CDR3 sequence: CASSSTRQQASEAFF. The CDR3 DNA reads as TGTGCCAGCAGCTCAACGAGGCAGCAAGCCTCTGAAGCTTTCTTT.

The chain has TRBV27 and TRBJ2-3; weak D call: TRBD1 (5 bases). CDR3 length: 15 amino acids. Germline CDR1 is MNHEY and CDR2 is SMNVEV (reference sequence). The ends were cut back, 2 bases at V and 6 bases at J, with 15 bases in the middle. The CDR3 nucleotides read TGTGCCAGCAGTTTAACAGGACCACACATTGATACGCAGTATTTT. The encoded protein is CASSLTGPHIDTQYF.

This chain connects TRBV28 to TRBJ2-7, with D uncertain. Germline CDR1 reads MDHEN; CDR2 reads SYDVKM. V was shortened by 10 bases and J by 0 bases, with 13 bases between the two germline ends. This CDR3 has 13 residues. Written as DNA, the CDR3 is TGTGCCATCCTCAGGACCAACTCCTACGAGCAGTACTTC. Its translation is CAILRTNSYEQYF. Looking up the rest from reference TRBV28 and TRBJ2-7 gives the full variable domain: DVKVTQSSRYLVKRTGEKVFLECVQDMDHENMFWYRQDPGLGLRLIYFSYDVKMKEKGDIPEGYSVSREKKERFSLILESASTNQTSMYLCAILRTNSYEQYFGPGTRLTVT.

V is TRBV19 and J is TRBJ1-1, with D perhaps TRBD1 (6 bases). Germline V gene data show CDR1 as LNHDA and CDR2 as SQIVND (reference sequence). V was pared by 3 bases and J by 1 base, with 12 bases between. The CDR3 is made up of 15 amino acids. DNA for the CDR3: TGTGCCAGTAGTATGACCCCACAGGGGAACACTGAAGCTTTCTTT. Translating gives CASSMTPQGNTEAFF.

V gene TRBV5-1 combines with J gene TRBJ1-1; D uncertain. The CDR3 length is 14 residues. V was trimmed by 2 bases and J by 3 bases, leaving 11 bases between them. Germline CDR1 is SGHRS and CDR2 is YFSETQ. The CDR3 here is CASSLGLGDTEAFF. The CDR3, as DNA: TGCGCCAGCAGCTTAGGTCTCGGGGACACTGAAGCTTTCTTT.

The chain combines TRBV7-8 with TRBJ2-5; TRBD1 matches 9 bases. The CDR3 sequence is 15 residues long. With V trimmed by 2 bases and J by 5 bases, 6 bases remained unmatched. In germline, CDR1 is SGHVS, CDR2 FQNEAQ. CDR3 sequence (DNA): TGTGCCAGCAGCTTAAACAGGGGGCGGATTGAGACCCAGTACTTC. This codes for CASSLNRGRIETQYF.

The V and J genes are TRBV7-8 and TRBJ2-3; 9 bases are shared with TRBD2. Per the germline V gene, CDR1 is SGHVS and CDR2 is FQNEAQ. The CDR3 totals 17 residues. V lost 9 bases to trimming and J lost 1 base; unmatched junction nucleotides: 14. The CDR3 region is CASSPRREGLGTDTQYF. In DNA form, the CDR3 reads TGTGCCAGTTCTCCTCGGCGGGAGGGCCTTGGCACAGATACGCAGTATTTT.

This clone came up a few times. The V and J genes are TRBV2 and TRBJ1-2; 9 bases map to TRBD1. Trimming at V came to 7 bases and at J to 5 bases, leaving 5 bases not matched to a gene. CDR3 size: 13 residues. Germline V gene data show CDR1 as SNHLY and CDR2 as FYNNEI. The CDR3 DNA is TGTGCCAGCAATCCCGACAGGGGGTATGGCTACACCTTC. Its protein product is CASNPDRGYGYTF.

This chain uses TRBV5-1 with TRBJ2-5; TRBD1 aligns across 7 bases. V lost 0 bases and J lost 5; bases outside the gene matches: 13. The germline V gene has CDR1 SGHRS and CDR2 YFSETQ. The CDR3 runs to 17 residues. CDR3 amino acids: CASSLGPGQLMRETQYF. As DNA, the CDR3 is TGCGCCAGCAGCTTGGGGCCGGGACAGCTTATGCGGGAGACCCAGTACTTC.

This chain's CDR3 is CASSPGTGGEAFF. The CDR3 region has the DNA TGTGCCAGCTCACCGGGGACAGGGGGTGAAGCTTTCTTT. The rearrangement uses TRBV18 and TRBJ1-1, with 11 bases matching TRBD1. CDR3 length: 13 residues. Germline V gene lookup returns CDR1 KGHSH and CDR2 LQKENI. Trimming cost V 3 bases and J 7 bases; bases outside gene matches: 1.

This chain links TRBV10-3 with TRBJ2-1; TRBD1 is a possible D gene (7 bases). The germline CDR1 and CDR2 sequences are ENHRY and SYGVKD. V gave up 0 bases and J gave up 13 bases, with 13 bases separating them. The CDR3 covers 13 residues. In DNA form, the CDR3 reads TGTGCCATCAGTGAGTCTCAGGGGGGAATACAGTTCTTC. This sequence encodes CAISESQGGIQFF.

The rearrangement joins TRBV29-1 to TRBJ1-2; D not resolved. Trimming removed 4 bases from V and 6 bases from J, with 6 bases in between. In germline, CDR1 is SQVTM, CDR2 ANQGSEA. The CDR3 consists of 10 residues. The CDR3 region has the DNA TGCAGCGTTGTTGGGGATGGCTACACCTTC. Translating gives CSVVGDGYTF.

CDR3 DNA: TGTGCCACAGGTGTAGGATTTGGCTACACCTTC. Amino acids: CATGVGFGYTF. The gene calls are TRBV6-6 and TRBJ1-2; D gene unclear. Germline values: CDR1 MNHNY, CDR2 SVGAGI (reference sequence). The CDR3 is 11 amino acids. Trimming left V 10 bases short and J 7 bases short, with 13 bases between.

In regard to this clone: This same CDR3 is encoded by further DNA sequences in the sample. The V gene is TRBV20-1, the J gene TRBJ2-3, with D uncertain. Trimming took off 3 bases at V and 4 bases at J, with 5 bases between the two ends. The CDR3 spans 11 residues. CDR1 is DFQATT, CDR2 SNEGSKA, per germline (reference sequence). This chain's CDR3 is CSARDPDTQYF. The CDR3, as DNA: TGCAGTGCTAGGGATCCAGATACGCAGTATTTT.

The rearrangement links TRBV6-6 to TRBJ1-2; D not resolved. The CDR3 sequence is 16 residues long. Between the trimmed V and J ends, which lost 6 bases and 0 bases, there was a span of 17 bases. Germline V CDR1 and CDR2: MNHNY, SVGAGI (reference sequence). The CDR3 bases are TGTGCCAGCAGCCCAATCGGCAGGTCAGCTAACTATGGCTACACCTTC. Translated: CASSPIGRSANYGYTF.

This clone was counted once. The chain recombines TRBV5-1 with TRBJ2-7; D is possibly TRBD1 (6 bases). The CDR3 consists of 14 residues. The germline gives CDR1 SGHRS, CDR2 YFSETQ. The ends were cut back, 6 bases at V and 1 base at J, with 14 bases in the middle. This chain's CDR3 is CASKEQGSSYEQYF. In DNA, the CDR3 is TGCGCCAGCAAAGAACAGGGTAGTTCCTACGAGCAGTACTTC.

With regard to this clone: Sequence at one end of the junction differs from germline and may be a read error. The V call is TRBV7-8, the J call TRBJ2-1, with a possible D match to TRBD1 (6 bases). CDR3 length: 12 residues. CDR1 and CDR2 (germline): SGHVS, FQNEAQ. As DNA, the CDR3 is TGTGCCAGCAGCTTAGACCGGAGAGGGGGACTCTTC. Its translation: CASSLDRRGGLF.

This clone was detected a few times. The chain is built from TRBV2 and TRBJ1-3; D unresolved. Trimming shortened V by 2 bases and J by 4 bases, and 6 bases separated the two germline ends. CDR1 is SNHLY and CDR2 is FYNNEI in the germline V gene. The CDR3 consists of 13 residues. The CDR3 region has the DNA TGTGCCAGCAGTGAACGAACGGGAAACACCATATATTTT. Translating gives CASSERTGNTIYF.

This rearrangement joins TRBV7-2 to TRBJ1-1; 8 bases are shared with TRBD1. Trimming removed 1 base from V and 4 bases from J; junction bases left unmatched: 11. CDR1 is SGHTA, CDR2 FQGNSA, per germline. This CDR3 region has 17 residues. The CDR3 DNA is TGTGCCAGCAGCTTAGAGGGGGCAGGGGGCTGGGTCACTGAAGCTTTCTTT. Protein: CASSLEGAGGWVTEAFF.